Listed below are T cell receptor beta chains from one sample, sequenced in a study of cytomegalovirus exposure and HLA in healthy donors. Here immunoSEQ multiplex PCR was the method, and the copy in TCRdb shows in-frame clones only, minus some. Of about 120,000 clones in the sample, 65% to 80% are singletons; the top ten hold roughly 3%. The sequenced sample was PBMCs. The receptors come from a woman between 40 and 55 years old in good health and CMV-seropositive. Each CDR3 is given with its conserved first and last residue.

v_gene: TRBV9
j_gene: TRBJ2-7
CDR3aa: CASSRVGQGVVEQYF

v_gene: TRBV9
j_gene: TRBJ2-2
CDR3aa: CASSVVGTGTLGAGELFF

v_gene: TRBV7-3
j_gene: TRBJ2-3
CDR3aa: CASSLSGGAGDTQYF

v_gene: TRBV5-6
j_gene: TRBJ2-7
CDR3aa: CASSFSGTPSYEQYF

v_gene: TRBV19
j_gene: TRBJ2-7
CDR3aa: CASKATDNHYEQYF

v_gene: TRBV5-4
j_gene: TRBJ2-3
CDR3aa: CASPGRGVTDTQYF

v_gene: TRBV7-9
j_gene: TRBJ1-1
CDR3aa: CASSLAGGVNTEAFF

v_gene: TRBV30
j_gene: TRBJ2-5
CDR3aa: CAWSAPGKETQYF

v_gene: TRBV19
j_gene: TRBJ1-2
CDR3aa: CASTTTGRPNYGYTF

v_gene: TRBV9
j_gene: TRBJ2-7
CDR3aa: CASSVGGLANLEQYF

v_gene: TRBV5-1
j_gene: TRBJ2-2
CDR3aa: CASSPEPRTGGTGELFF

v_gene: TRBV2
j_gene: TRBJ2-3
CDR3aa: CASRPGLATGGTDTQYF

v_gene: TRBV27
j_gene: TRBJ2-7
CDR3aa: CASSSGTSGVEQYF

v_gene: TRBV14
j_gene: TRBJ2-3
CDR3aa: CASSQLAGGDTQYF

v_gene: TRBV5-1
j_gene: TRBJ1-5
CDR3aa: CASRLGLGGGRNQPQHF

v_gene: TRBV29-1
j_gene: TRBJ2-5
CDR3aa: CSVGGVDRGESQYF

v_gene: TRBV5-1
j_gene: TRBJ2-1
CDR3aa: CASSLSSGTPKQFF

v_gene: TRBV7-2
j_gene: TRBJ2-3
CDR3aa: CASNPLDTQYF

v_gene: TRBV29-1
j_gene: TRBJ2-6
CDR3aa: CSVQEVGSGANVLTF

v_gene: TRBV19
j_gene: TRBJ1-2
CDR3aa: CASTERTGTAFYGYTF

v_gene: TRBV4-2
j_gene: TRBJ1-2
CDR3aa: CASSPVIEQGAWGYTF

v_gene: TRBV10-3
j_gene: TRBJ2-2
CDR3aa: CAISESKSTSGPGELFF

v_gene: TRBV6-5
j_gene: TRBJ2-5
CDR3aa: CASSQPGLGQETQYF

v_gene: TRBV7-7
j_gene: TRBJ2-5
CDR3aa: CASSRTSGGRETQYF

v_gene: TRBV30
j_gene: NA
CDR3aa: CAWSVSTDYEQYF

v_gene: TRBV6-5
j_gene: TRBJ2-3
CDR3aa: CASSALGTDTQYF

v_gene: TRBV29-1
j_gene: TRBJ2-7
CDR3aa: CSVSVGTVYTEQYF

v_gene: TRBV2
j_gene: TRBJ1-4
CDR3aa: CASSRDTGRNEKLFF

v_gene: TRBV15
j_gene: TRBJ1-3
CDR3aa: CATSRDPVSSGNTIYF

v_gene: TRBV27
j_gene: TRBJ2-5
CDR3aa: CASSPFSPGTDIGETQYF

v_gene: TRBV7-2
j_gene: TRBJ2-3
CDR3aa: CASSLAWTSGTDTQYF

v_gene: TRBV5-1
j_gene: TRBJ2-1
CDR3aa: CASSFLAGPGGNEQFF

v_gene: TRBV6-5
j_gene: TRBJ2-1
CDR3aa: CASSYWASGSNEQFF

v_gene: TRBV6-4
j_gene: TRBJ1-5
CDR3aa: CASSVPTPCVRCANQPQHF

v_gene: TRBV7-9
j_gene: TRBJ2-7
CDR3aa: CASSRTPGQGVYEQYF

v_gene: TRBV20-1
j_gene: TRBJ1-2
CDR3aa: CVLEGNYGYTF

v_gene: TRBV14
j_gene: TRBJ2-1
CDR3aa: CASSQDLGVRQFF

v_gene: TRBV6-1
j_gene: TRBJ2-7
CDR3aa: CASSPQTSGFHEQYF

v_gene: TRBV4-1
j_gene: TRBJ1-2
CDR3aa: CASSRGRDRAQHGYTF

v_gene: TRBV18
j_gene: TRBJ2-6
CDR3aa: CASSPSPTGPVSGANVLTF

v_gene: TRBV9
j_gene: TRBJ2-7
CDR3aa: CASSVEADTYEQYF

v_gene: TRBV9
j_gene: TRBJ1-1
CDR3aa: CASSAYGTVNTEAFF

v_gene: TRBV9
j_gene: TRBJ1-1
CDR3aa: CASSVTGQGNTEAFF

v_gene: TRBV28
j_gene: TRBJ1-2
CDR3aa: CASSPRGGSGYTF

v_gene: TRBV5-4
j_gene: TRBJ2-3
CDR3aa: CASSVGLAGVPDTQYF

v_gene: TRBV6-7
j_gene: TRBJ2-7
CDR3aa: CASRYRQGSYEQYF

v_gene: TRBV10-3
j_gene: TRBJ2-7
CDR3aa: CAVRQATLYEQYF

v_gene: TRBV9
j_gene: TRBJ1-5
CDR3aa: CASSSGTGNQPQHF

v_gene: TRBV27
j_gene: TRBJ1-4
CDR3aa: CASSETGGLNEKLFF

v_gene: TRBV28
j_gene: TRBJ2-3
CDR3aa: CASSRGTDLSTDTQYF

v_gene: TRBV7-8
j_gene: TRBJ1-4
CDR3aa: CASSLDRTRSEKLFF